This passage covers 8 T cell receptor beta chains from one sample sequenced in a study of T cell responses to AZD1222 COVID-19 vaccine. Sequencing used immunoSEQ multiplex PCR; TCRdb keeps in-frame clones, though not all of them. The profile shows about 50,000 clones, more than 80% of them singletons. The specimen was peripheral blood, collected on day 0 of MenACWY control vaccination. These receptors were obtained from an adult in good health.

The chain is built from TRBV2 and TRBJ1-4, with D unclear. This CDR3 spans 13 amino acids. The V end was cut by 3 bases, the J end by 7 bases, with 9 bases between. The V gene's germline CDR1 is SNHLY and CDR2 FYNNEI. The CDR3 sequence is CASSDPPSEKLFF. The CDR3 DNA is TGTGCCAGCAGTGACCCCCCTAGTGAAAAACTGTTTTTT. Drawing the rest from reference TRBV2 and TRBJ1-4, the complete variable domain is EPEVTQTPSHQVTQMGQEVILRCVPISNHLYFYWYRQILGQKVEFLVSFYNNEISEKSEIFDDQFSVERPDGSNFTLKIRSTKLEDSAMYFCASSDPPSEKLFFGSGTQLSVL.

Here the CDR3 reads CASSSGTSGSGELFF. DNA of the CDR3: TGTGCCAGCAGCTCCGGGACTAGCGGCTCCGGGGAGCTGTTTTTT. The V and J genes are TRBV6-2 or TRBV6-3 and TRBJ2-2, with 11 nucleotides matching TRBD2. The CDR3 runs to 15 residues. V lost 6 bases, J lost 6 bases, and 6 bases stayed unmatched. CDR1 MNHEY and CDR2 SVGEGT come from the germline V gene.

V gene TRBV7-8 combines with J gene TRBJ2-5; D may match TRBD1 or TRBD2 (5 bases each). The V end was cut by 0 bases, the J end by 7 bases, with 18 bases between. The CDR3 has 16 amino acids. Germline CDR1 is SGHVS and CDR2 is FQNEAQ. CDR3 region: CASSLAGTRSSGTQYF. DNA for the CDR3: TGTGCCAGCAGCTTAGCGGGGACCCGTTCTAGTGGGACCCAGTACTTC.

V and J are TRBV6-5 and TRBJ2-1, with 14 bases identical to TRBD2. CDR3 length equals 15 residues. Germline CDR1 reads MNHEY; CDR2 reads SVGAGI. V gave up 2 bases and J gave up 8 bases; unmatched junction bases: 2. This CDR3 reads CASSYGTSGSDEQFF. The DNA for the CDR3 is TGTGCCAGCAGTTACGGGACTAGCGGGAGCGATGAGCAGTTCTTC.

The rearrangement links TRBV4-1 to TRBJ1-4; 7 bases align to TRBD1. The V gene's germline CDR1 is MGHRA and CDR2 YSYEKL. The CDR3 covers 15 residues. V gave up 0 bases and J gave up 7 bases; unmatched junction bases: 5. The chain's CDR3 is CASSQDRAGGEKLFF. CDR3 bases: TGCGCCAGCAGCCAAGATCGGGCAGGGGGTGAAAAACTGTTTTTT.

The chain combines TRBV18 with TRBJ2-2, with D tentatively TRBD1 (5 bases). This CDR3 spans 14 amino acids. Trimming removed 3 bases from V and 6 bases from J, with 11 bases in between. The germline CDR1 and CDR2 sequences are KGHSH and LQKENI. CDR3 amino acids: CASSPGTGAGELFF. Written as DNA, the CDR3 is TGTGCCAGCTCACCCGGAACAGGCGCCGGGGAGCTGTTTTTT.

This chain uses TRBV10-3 with TRBJ2-7; TRBD2 matches 10 bases. CDR3 size: 15 residues. Trimming took 0 bases from V and 4 from J; bases not matched to a gene: 3. Germline lookup yields CDR1 ENHRY and CDR2 SYGVKD. The CDR3 region has the DNA TGTGCCATCAGTGAGTCATCTAGCGGGAGTTACGAGCAGTACTTC. Its translation: CAISESSSGSYEQYF.

This chain uses TRBV2 with TRBJ2-7; 11 nucleotides match TRBD1. The germline V gene encodes CDR1 SNHLY and CDR2 FYNNEI. The CDR3 consists of 13 residues. J was trimmed by 5 bases and V by 6 bases; bases with no gene match: 3. The CDR3 DNA reads as TGTGCCAGCAGCGGACAGGGGGCCCACGAGCAGTACTTC. As protein: CASSGQGAHEQYF.